Listed here are 23 T cell receptor beta chains from one sample, sequenced in a study of T cells in localized non-small cell lung cancer. Measured with immunoSEQ multiplex PCR; TCRdb has only the in-frame clones, and not every one. The sample has about 72,000 clones, almost 85% seen once. Sequencing was performed on peripheral blood, taken before any cancer treatment. The receptor set was obtained from a female donor older than 55 with stage I lung adenocarcinoma.

The V call is TRBV4-1, the J call TRBJ2-5; TRBD2 aligns across 11 bases. The V segment lost 1 base and the J segment 2 bases; nucleotides outside the gene matches: 6. Per germline, CDR1 MGHRA and CDR2 YSYEKL. This CDR3 is built from 17 residues. The CDR3 loop reads CASSQVRTSGLQETQYF. In DNA form, the CDR3 reads TGCGCCAGCAGCCAAGTCCGGACTAGCGGGCTTCAAGAGACCCAGTACTTC.

CDR3 in amino acids: CASSLEGSPVSIQYF. For the CDR3, the DNA is TGTGCCAGCAGCTTGGAAGGGAGCCCCGTTAGCATTCAGTACTTC. This chain links TRBV5-4 with TRBJ2-4, with D maybe TRBD2 (5 bases). The CDR3 totals 15 residues. CDR1 and CDR2 from the germline V gene are SGHNT and YYREEE (reference sequence). The V end was cut by 0 bases, the J end by 9 bases, with 16 bases between.

Note on this clone: The same CDR3 can be traced to other DNA sequences in this sample. The chain links TRBV5-1 to TRBJ2-3; unclear D gene. This CDR3 spans 13 amino acids. Germline V lookup: CDR1 SGHRS, CDR2 YFSETQ. The V and J ends lost 2 bases and 0 bases respectively, with 4 bases between them. CDR3: CASSLFSTDTQYF. In DNA, the CDR3 is TGCGCCAGCAGCTTATTCAGCACAGATACGCAGTATTTT.

The rearrangement uses TRBV7-2 and TRBJ2-1; TRBD1 is a possible D gene (7 bases). The germline V gene has CDR1 SGHTA and CDR2 FQGNSA. The CDR3 is 18 amino acids. V shed 4 bases and J shed 7 bases, with 26 bases lying between them. CDR3 amino acids: CASSSGPFGLPGGNEQFF. In nucleotides, the CDR3 is TGTGCCAGCAGCTCGGGCCCTTTCGGACTCCCAGGGGGGAATGAGCAGTTCTTC.

The chain recombines TRBV5-1 with TRBJ1-1; 8 nucleotides line up with TRBD1. Trimming at V came to 5 bases and at J to 4 bases, leaving 7 bases not matched to a gene. Germline V gives CDR1 SGHRS, CDR2 YFSETQ. The length of the CDR3 is 14 residues. The CDR3 DNA is TGCGCCAGCAGTAATGACAGGGGCGGCACTGAAGCTTTCTTT. Residues: CASSNDRGGTEAFF.

The chain couples TRBV18 to TRBJ1-6; D gene uncertain. The germline V and J ends were trimmed by 3 bases and 9 bases, with 9 bases remaining between them. Germline V gene sequence: CDR1 KGHSH, CDR2 LQKENI. CDR3 length equals 13 residues. The CDR3 DNA is TGTGCCAGCTCACCTAGTAGAGGTTCACCCCTCCACTTT. It specifies CASSPSRGSPLHF.

This chain links TRBV6-5 with TRBJ1-1; no clear D gene. Germline CDR1 MNHEY, CDR2 SVGAGI. The CDR3 has 13 residues. The V gene lost 4 bases and the J gene lost 1 base, with 7 bases spanning the gap. In nucleotides, the CDR3 is TGTGCCAGCAGTTTGACACAGAACACTGAAGCTTTCTTT. Translating it yields CASSLTQNTEAFF.

The rearrangement links TRBV6-1 to TRBJ2-7, with 9 bases fitting TRBD2. J was trimmed by 3 bases and V by 3 bases; bases with no gene match: 6. This CDR3 contains 15 residues. Germline CDR1 and CDR2: MNHNS and SASEGT. This CDR3 reads CASSEAGGYYYEQYF. In DNA form, the CDR3 reads TGTGCCAGCAGTGAGGCGGGGGGGTATTACTACGAGCAGTACTTC.

This chain joins TRBV19 and TRBJ2-5, with 9 bases lining up with TRBD1. The junction had 7 bases not matched to a gene; V was cut back by 5 bases and J by 0 bases. Germline lookup yields CDR1 LNHDA and CDR2 SQIVND (reference sequence). This CDR3 contains 16 residues. The CDR3 DNA is TGTGCCAGTAGTCCGGGGGACAGGGTATACCAAGAGACCCAGTACTTC. This codes for CASSPGDRVYQETQYF.

The genes are TRBV21-1 and TRBJ2-1. TRBV21-1 has pseudogene status. This CDR3 is built from 19 residues. As DNA, the CDR3 is TGTGCCAGCAGCAAAGTCGGTAGAGAAGGGACCCTCCTTTACAATGAGCAGTTCTTC. Translated: CASSKVGREGTLLYNEQFF.

V and J are TRBV27 and TRBJ1-2, with D unclear. Germline V gives CDR1 MNHEY, CDR2 SMNVEV (reference sequence). Trimming pared 5 bases from V and 6 bases from J, leaving 19 bases between. The CDR3 is made up of 15 amino acids. CDR3 protein: CASSRLWTATDGYTF. The CDR3 DNA sequence: TGTGCCAGCAGTCGGCTCTGGACGGCGACGGATGGCTACACCTTC.

In DNA, the CDR3 is TGTGCCAGCAGCTTAACAGGGGGCGCGATTGGCTACACCTTC. Encoded protein: CASSLTGGAIGYTF. The V and J genes are TRBV5-4 and TRBJ1-2, with TRBD1 identical over 9 bases. The CDR3 runs 14 residues. J was trimmed by 7 bases and V by 2 bases; bases with no gene match: 6. CDR1 SGHNT and CDR2 YYREEE come from the germline V gene (reference sequence).

The V call is TRBV14, the J call TRBJ1-3; TRBD1 might be the D (5 bases). There are 17 residues in the CDR3. The germline V gene has CDR1 SGHDN and CDR2 FVKESK. The V and J ends lost 0 bases and 5 bases respectively, with 17 bases between them. CDR3 sequence: CASSQDKRGRARNTIYF. CDR3 coding DNA: TGTGCCAGCAGCCAAGATAAAAGGGGTCGCGCCCGAAACACCATATATTTT.

The rearrangement links TRBV5-1 to TRBJ2-7; D is perhaps TRBD1 or TRBD2 (5 bases each). Germline V lookup: CDR1 SGHRS, CDR2 YFSETQ. With 2 bases removed from V and 5 bases from J, the gap between germline ends came to 14 bases. CDR3 length: 14 amino acids. CDR3 nucleotides: TGCGCCAGCAGCTTTTATGGCCAGGGAGACGAGCAGTACTTC. It yields the protein CASSFYGQGDEQYF.

V gene TRBV4-1 combines with J gene TRBJ1-1; no firm D call. The V gene lost 2 bases and the J gene lost 0 bases, with 13 bases spanning the gap. This CDR3 comprises 16 residues. CDR1 and CDR2 (germline): MGHRA, YSYEKL. CDR3 sequence: CASSQTRGRVNTEAFF. As DNA, the CDR3 is TGCGCCAGCAGCCAAACTCGTGGACGGGTGAACACTGAAGCTTTCTTT.

The chain has TRBV10-3 and TRBJ1-3, with 7 bases matching TRBD1. The V gene end was trimmed by 3 bases and the J gene end by 0 bases; junction bases not matched to a gene: 5. The CDR3 covers 16 residues. CDR1 ENHRY and CDR2 SYGVKD come from the germline V gene. In DNA form, the CDR3 reads TGTGCCATCAGTGATCCGGGACAGAGCTCTGGAAACACCATATATTTT. It codes for CAISDPGQSSGNTIYF.

Concerning this clone: An end of the junction does not agree with germline; a read error may underlie this. The V and J genes are TRBV5-5 and TRBJ2-7; D ambiguous. The CDR3 loop spans 19 amino acids. Germline loops: CDR1 SGHKS, CDR2 YYEKEE (reference sequence). The DNA for the CDR3 is TGTGCCAGCCGCTTGGGCATTGCAGCCGAGAACCCCCTACTCTACGAGCAGTACTTC. Its protein is CASRLGIAAENPLLYEQYF.

The rearrangement uses TRBV18 and TRBJ2-6, with TRBD1 matching over 9 bases. Germline V gene data show CDR1 as KGHSH and CDR2 as LQKENI. This CDR3 comprises 17 residues. The V segment lost 6 bases and the J segment 0 bases; nucleotides outside the gene matches: 6. CDR3 sequence (DNA): TGTGCCAGCTCTCCCGGGACAGGGCACTCTGGGGCCAACGTCCTGACTTTC. Protein: CASSPGTGHSGANVLTF.

The V and J genes are TRBV19 and TRBJ1-4; D is perhaps TRBD1 (6 bases). V was pared by 6 bases and J by 6 bases, with 20 bases between. The germline gives CDR1 LNHDA, CDR2 SQIVND (reference sequence). This CDR3 contains 16 residues. In DNA form, the CDR3 reads TGTGCCAGTAGATCAACTAACAGGGTTGGCGATGAAAAACTGTTTTTT. It codes for CASRSTNRVGDEKLFF.

The V and J genes are TRBV11-3 and TRBJ1-4; D gene uncertain. Germline loops: CDR1 SGHNT, CDR2 YENEEA. The CDR3 runs 13 residues. Trimming removed 4 bases at V and 8 bases at J, with 11 bases between. The CDR3 DNA follows: TGTGCCAGCAGCTACGGATCGGGGGAAAAACTGTTTTTT. Protein product: CASSYGSGEKLFF. The variable domain in full, with the rest retrieved from reference TRBV11-3 and TRBJ1-4, is EAGVVQSPRYKIIEKKQPVAFWCNPISGHNTLYWYLQNLGQGPELLIRYENEEAVDDSQLPKDRFSAERLKGVDSTLKIQPAELGDSAVYLCASSYGSGEKLFFGSGTQLSVL.

The chain recombines TRBV13 with TRBJ2-7, with 10 bases matching TRBD1. V shed 4 bases and J 5 bases; nucleotides not matched to a gene: 8. There are 15 residues in the CDR3. The V gene's germline CDR1 is PRHDT and CDR2 FYEKMQ (reference sequence). In nucleotides, the CDR3 is TGTGCCAGCAGCTACACCGGGACAGGGGACGACGAGCAGTACTTC. Translating it yields CASSYTGTGDDEQYF.

The chain carries TRBV2 and TRBJ2-7; D not resolved. Trimming pared 6 bases from V and 9 bases from J, leaving 18 bases between. CDR3 length: 13 amino acids. CDR1 is SNHLY and CDR2 is FYNNEI in the germline V gene. As DNA, the CDR3 is TGTGCCAGCAGCGAAAGTAGGGAAGGGCGGCAGTACTTC. Amino acids: CASSESREGRQYF.

The chain carries TRBV2 and TRBJ1-2; D unclear. This CDR3 contains 13 residues. V lost 4 bases, J lost 4 bases, and 10 bases lay in between. The germline V gene has CDR1 SNHLY and CDR2 FYNNEI. CDR3 sequence: CASSGRSRYGYTF. DNA for the CDR3: TGTGCCAGCAGTGGACGGTCCCGCTATGGCTACACCTTC.